This T cell receptor beta chain was identified in a study of blood T cell repertoires in COVID-19. Turning to the study itself: Acute and convalescent COVID-19 specimens originated in the United States, Italy and Spain. In each case, the material was cDNA or gDNA derived from T cells, B-cell-depleted T cells, or PBMCs.

In the original processing: Estimation of nucleated cell counts was performed using reference gene primer amplification. Generated by immunoSEQ multiplex PCR, the TCRdb table keeps only in-frame clones and is missing some. V and J calls and clone size are copied from that table; D and trimming were computed from the DNA. In the table there are roughly 70,000 clones, 88% of which are singletons. The receptor was derived from a woman in her 70s with acute or convalescent COVID-19. The sequenced material came from peripheral blood.

Here the CDR3 reads CASSLPGGASYEQYF. CDR3 DNA: TGTGCCAGCAGCCTCCCCGGCGGTGCCTCCTACGAGCAGTACTTC. The chain uses TRBV5-6 and TRBJ2-7, with no clear D. This CDR3 spans 15 amino acids. V gave up 4 bases and J gave up 0 bases, with 14 bases separating them. CDR1 and CDR2 from the germline V gene are SGHDT and YYEEEE.